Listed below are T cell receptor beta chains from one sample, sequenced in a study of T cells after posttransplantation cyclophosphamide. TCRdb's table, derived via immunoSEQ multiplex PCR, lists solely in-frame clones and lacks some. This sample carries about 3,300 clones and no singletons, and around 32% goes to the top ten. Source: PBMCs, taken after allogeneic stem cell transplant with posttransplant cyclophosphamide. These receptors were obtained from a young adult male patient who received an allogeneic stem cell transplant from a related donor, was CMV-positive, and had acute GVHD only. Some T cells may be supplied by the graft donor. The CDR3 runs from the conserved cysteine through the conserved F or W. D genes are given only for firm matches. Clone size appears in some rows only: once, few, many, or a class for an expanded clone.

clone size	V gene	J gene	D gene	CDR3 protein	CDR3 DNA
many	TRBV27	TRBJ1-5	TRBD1	CASSLNRGDQPQHF	TGTGCCAGCAGTTTAAACAGGGGTGATCAGCCCCAGCATTTT
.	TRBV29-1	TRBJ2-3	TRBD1	CSAPTGATDTQYF	TGCAGCGCACCGACAGGGGCCACAGATACGCAGTATTTT
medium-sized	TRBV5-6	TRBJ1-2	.	CASSAQETYGYTF	TGTGCCAGCAGCGCACAGGAGACCTATGGCTACACCTTC
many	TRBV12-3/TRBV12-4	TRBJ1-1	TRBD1	CASSSDRGGWTEAFF	TGTGCCAGCAGTTCCGACAGGGGGGGCTGGACTGAAGCTTTCTTT
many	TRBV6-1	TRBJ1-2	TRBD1	CASSESRDRGYGYTF	TGTGCCAGCAGTGAATCCCGGGACAGGGGCTATGGCTACACCTTC
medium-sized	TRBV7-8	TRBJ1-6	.	CASSLIRNQRGDSPLHF	TGTGCCAGCAGCTTAATTAGAAACCAGAGAGGGGATTCACCCCTCCACTTT
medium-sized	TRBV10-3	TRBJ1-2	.	CAIRAGNYGYTF	TGTGCCATCAGGGCAGGGAACTATGGCTACACCTTC
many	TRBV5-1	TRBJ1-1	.	CASSLGQARAEAFF	TGCGCCAGCAGCTTGGGACAGGCGAGGGCTGAAGCTTTCTTT
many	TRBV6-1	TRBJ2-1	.	CASREEFSGSGQFF	TGTGCCAGCAGGGAAGAATTTTCAGGGTCGGGGCAGTTCTTC
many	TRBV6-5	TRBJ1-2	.	CASSPDTAYGYTF	TGTGCCAGCAGCCCGGACACCGCCTATGGCTACACCTTC
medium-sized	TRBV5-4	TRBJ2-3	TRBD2	CASSLLAGNQIYTDTQYF	TGTGCCAGCAGCTTACTAGCGGGGAACCAGATCTACACAGATACGCAGTATTTT
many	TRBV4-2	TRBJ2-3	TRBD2	CASSQDPTSGGAGDTQYF	TGTGCCAGCAGCCAAGACCCGACTAGCGGGGGGGCTGGGGATACGCAGTATTTT
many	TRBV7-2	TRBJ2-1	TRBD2	CASSSLAGGPHEQFF	TGTGCCAGCAGCTCCCTAGCGGGGGGGCCACACGAGCAGTTCTTC
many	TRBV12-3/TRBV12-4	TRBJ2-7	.	CASRVGGRGYEQYF	TGTGCCAGCAGGGTGGGAGGCAGGGGGTACGAGCAGTACTTC
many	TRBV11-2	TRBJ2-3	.	CASSFEGAQDTQYF	TGTGCCAGCAGCTTCGAAGGGGCCCAAGATACGCAGTATTTT
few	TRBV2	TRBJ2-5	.	CASSAARVMQETQYF	TGTGCCAGCAGTGCGGCCAGGGTCATGCAAGAGACCCAGTACTTC
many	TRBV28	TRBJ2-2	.	CASRQVNTGELFF	TGTGCCAGCCGACAGGTGAACACCGGGGAGCTGTTTTTT
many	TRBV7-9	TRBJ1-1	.	CASSRAGKRLGVSTEAFF	TGTGCCAGCAGCCGGGCGGGGAAGAGGCTGGGAGTGAGCACTGAAGCTTTCTTT
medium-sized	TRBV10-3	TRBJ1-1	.	CAISESKRVTEAFF	TGTGCCATCAGTGAGTCAAAGAGGGTAACTGAAGCTTTCTTT
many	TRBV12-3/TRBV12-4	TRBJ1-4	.	CASRRSGREKLFF	TGTGCCAGCAGGCGCAGCGGAAGGGAAAAACTGTTTTTT
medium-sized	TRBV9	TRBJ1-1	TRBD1	CASSIQPGQGAPGTEAFF	TGTGCCAGCAGCATCCAACCGGGACAGGGGGCGCCTGGCACTGAAGCTTTCTTT
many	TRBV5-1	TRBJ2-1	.	CASSTSTGNEQFF	TGCGCCAGCAGCACCTCTACAGGGAATGAGCAGTTCTTC
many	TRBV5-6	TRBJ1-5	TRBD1	CASSSGTVPNQPQHF	TGTGCCAGCAGCTCGGGGACAGTCCCTAATCAGCCCCAGCATTTT
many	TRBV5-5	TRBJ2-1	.	CASSFLGGFSYNEQFF	TGTGCCAGCAGCTTCCTAGGGGGTTTCTCCTACAATGAGCAGTTCTTC
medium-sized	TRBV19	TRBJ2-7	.	CASSIVTGGYEQYF	TGTGCCAGTAGTATTGTCACCGGGGGCTACGAGCAGTACTTC
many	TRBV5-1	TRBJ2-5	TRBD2	CASSRLAGGRETQYF	TGCGCCAGCAGCCGCCTAGCGGGGGGGCGTGAGACCCAGTACTTC
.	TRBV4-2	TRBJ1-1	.	CASSQDRAGQAFF	TGTGCCAGCAGCCAAGATCGGGCAGGGCAGGCTTTCTTT
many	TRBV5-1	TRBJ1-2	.	CASSPRLGGGGNYGYTF	TGCGCCAGCAGCCCCCGTTTGGGAGGGGGGGGAAACTATGGCTACACCTTC
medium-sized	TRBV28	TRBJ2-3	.	CASSRIIMTVAGTDTQYF	TGTGCCAGCAGCCGCATAATTATGACCGTCGCGGGCACAGATACGCAGTATTTT
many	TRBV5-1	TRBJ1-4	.	CASGRRGVTDEKLFF	TGCGCCAGCGGCCGTCGAGGGGTAACGGATGAAAAACTGTTTTTT